This TCR beta chain is from a study of CD8+CD57+ T cells in acquired aplastic anemia. Study findings and constraints: Between the patient and control groups, CD8+ Simpson's diversity did not differ significantly. Patients and controls had in common 25 to 35 CD8+ CDR3 sequences.

V dropped 6 bases and J dropped 10 bases, with 16 bases sitting between them. Germline CDR1 and CDR2: SEHNR and FQNEAQ (reference sequence). CDR3 length: 14 amino acids. Sequencing was done on patients that had shown CD8+CD57+ cell expansion by flow cytometry. Each of the patients presented with severe acquired aplastic anemia. Blood came from patients not yet given any therapy. Worth noting for this clonotype: The antigen is not known.

Profiles of TCR beta VDJ and CDR3 were generated from a genomic DNA template. TCRdb reprocessed the reads with MiXCR, giving one entry per CDR3 protein. Here the sample spans under 350,000 distinct CDR3 sequences, approximately 58% being singletons. The sequenced sample was sorted CD4+, CD8+, or CD8+CD57+ T cells (not recorded which) from PBMCs. The source is a human donor with aplastic anemia. The rearrangement uses TRBV7-9 and TRBJ1-6, with a tentative D call TRBD1 (5 bases). For the CDR3, the DNA is TGTGCCAGCAGTTTGGGGGGGGTTGGATCACCCCTCCACTTT. Translated, it gives CASSLGGVGSPLHF.